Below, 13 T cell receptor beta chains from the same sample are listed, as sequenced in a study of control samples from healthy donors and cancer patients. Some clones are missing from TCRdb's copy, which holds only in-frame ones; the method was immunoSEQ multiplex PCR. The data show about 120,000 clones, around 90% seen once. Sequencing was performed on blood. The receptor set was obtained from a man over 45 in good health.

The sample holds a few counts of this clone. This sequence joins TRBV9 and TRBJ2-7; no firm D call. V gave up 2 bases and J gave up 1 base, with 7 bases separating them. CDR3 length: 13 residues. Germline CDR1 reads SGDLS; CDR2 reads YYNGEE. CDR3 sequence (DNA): TGTGCCAGCAGCGTTGGGATTTCCTACGAGCAGTACTTC. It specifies CASSVGISYEQYF.

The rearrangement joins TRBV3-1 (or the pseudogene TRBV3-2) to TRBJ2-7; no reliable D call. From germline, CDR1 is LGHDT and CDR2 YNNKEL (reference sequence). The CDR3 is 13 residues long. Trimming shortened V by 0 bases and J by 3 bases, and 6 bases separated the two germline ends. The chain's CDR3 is CASSQDWSYEQYF. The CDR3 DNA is TGTGCCAGCAGCCAAGATTGGAGCTACGAGCAGTACTTC.

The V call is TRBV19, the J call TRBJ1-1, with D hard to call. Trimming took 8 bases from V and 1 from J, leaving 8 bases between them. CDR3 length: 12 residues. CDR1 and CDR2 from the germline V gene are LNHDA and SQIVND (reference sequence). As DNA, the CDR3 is TGTGCCAGTCGTCCTGGGAACACTGAAGCTTTCTTT. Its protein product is CASRPGNTEAFF.

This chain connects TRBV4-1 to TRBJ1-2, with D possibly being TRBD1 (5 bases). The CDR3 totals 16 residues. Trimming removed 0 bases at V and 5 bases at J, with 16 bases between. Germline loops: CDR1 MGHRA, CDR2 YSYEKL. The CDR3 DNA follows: TGCGCCAGCAGCCAAGATGGCAAGGGACCGATGTATGGCTACACCTTC. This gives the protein CASSQDGKGPMYGYTF.

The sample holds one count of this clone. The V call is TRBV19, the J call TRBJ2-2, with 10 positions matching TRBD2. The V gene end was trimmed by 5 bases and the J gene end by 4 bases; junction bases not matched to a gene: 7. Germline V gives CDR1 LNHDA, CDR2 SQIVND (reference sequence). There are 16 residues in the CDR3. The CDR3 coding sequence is TGTGCCAGTAGTTCTTCATGGACTAGCGGCACCGGGGAGCTGTTTTTT. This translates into CASSSSWTSGTGELFF.

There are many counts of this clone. CDR3 bases: TGTGCCAGCAGCTCGCGGGACACCCAGTCCTACGAGCAGTACTTC. Amino acid sequence: CASSSRDTQSYEQYF. The V call is TRBV7-9, the J call TRBJ2-7; the D gene could be TRBD1 or TRBD2 (6 bases each). Trimming removed 4 bases at V and 1 base at J, with 14 bases between. CDR3 length equals 15 residues. Germline V gene data show CDR1 as SEHNR and CDR2 as FQNEAQ (reference sequence).

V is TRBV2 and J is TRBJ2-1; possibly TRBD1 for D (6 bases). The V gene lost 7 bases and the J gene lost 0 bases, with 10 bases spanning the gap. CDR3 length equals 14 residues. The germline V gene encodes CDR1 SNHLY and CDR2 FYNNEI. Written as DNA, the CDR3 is TGTGCCAGCAAGGAAGGGGGCTCCTACAATGAGCAGTTCTTC. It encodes CASKEGGSYNEQFF.

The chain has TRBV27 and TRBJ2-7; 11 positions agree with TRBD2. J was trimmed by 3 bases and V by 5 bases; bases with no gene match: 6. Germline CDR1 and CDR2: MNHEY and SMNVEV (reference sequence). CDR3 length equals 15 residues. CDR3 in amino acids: CASSQTGTSGYEQYF. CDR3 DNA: TGTGCCAGCAGTCAGACCGGGACTAGCGGCTACGAGCAGTACTTC.

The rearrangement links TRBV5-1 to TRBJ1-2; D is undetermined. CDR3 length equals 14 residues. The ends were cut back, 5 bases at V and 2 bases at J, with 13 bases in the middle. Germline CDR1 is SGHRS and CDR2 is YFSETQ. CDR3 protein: CASSWDVRNYGYTF. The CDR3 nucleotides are TGCGCCAGCAGTTGGGATGTTCGGAACTATGGCTACACCTTC.

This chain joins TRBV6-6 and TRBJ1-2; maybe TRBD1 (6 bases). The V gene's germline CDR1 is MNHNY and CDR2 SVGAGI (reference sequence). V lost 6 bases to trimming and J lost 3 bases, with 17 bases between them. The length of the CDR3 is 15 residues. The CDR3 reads CASRPSGDWYYGYTF. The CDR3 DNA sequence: TGTGCCAGCAGACCCTCAGGGGATTGGTACTATGGCTACACCTTC.

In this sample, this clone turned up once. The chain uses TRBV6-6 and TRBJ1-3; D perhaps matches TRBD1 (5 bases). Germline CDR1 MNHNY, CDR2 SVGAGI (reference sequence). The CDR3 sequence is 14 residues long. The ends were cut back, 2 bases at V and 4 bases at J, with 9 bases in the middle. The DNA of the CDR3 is TGTGCCAGCAGTTACAAGGGGATAGGAAACACCATATATTTT. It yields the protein CASSYKGIGNTIYF.

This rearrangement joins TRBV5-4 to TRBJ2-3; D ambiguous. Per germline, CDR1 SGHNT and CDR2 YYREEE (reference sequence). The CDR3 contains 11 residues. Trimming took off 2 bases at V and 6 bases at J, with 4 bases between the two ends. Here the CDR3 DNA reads TGTGCCAGCAGCTTTGATGATACGCAGTATTTT. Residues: CASSFDDTQYF.

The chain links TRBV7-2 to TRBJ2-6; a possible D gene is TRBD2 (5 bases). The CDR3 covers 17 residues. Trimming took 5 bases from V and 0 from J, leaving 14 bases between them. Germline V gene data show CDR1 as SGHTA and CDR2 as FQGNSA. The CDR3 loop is CASSAGLSYSGANVLTF. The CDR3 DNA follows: TGTGCCAGCAGCGCAGGACTTTCCTACTCTGGGGCCAACGTCCTGACTTTC.